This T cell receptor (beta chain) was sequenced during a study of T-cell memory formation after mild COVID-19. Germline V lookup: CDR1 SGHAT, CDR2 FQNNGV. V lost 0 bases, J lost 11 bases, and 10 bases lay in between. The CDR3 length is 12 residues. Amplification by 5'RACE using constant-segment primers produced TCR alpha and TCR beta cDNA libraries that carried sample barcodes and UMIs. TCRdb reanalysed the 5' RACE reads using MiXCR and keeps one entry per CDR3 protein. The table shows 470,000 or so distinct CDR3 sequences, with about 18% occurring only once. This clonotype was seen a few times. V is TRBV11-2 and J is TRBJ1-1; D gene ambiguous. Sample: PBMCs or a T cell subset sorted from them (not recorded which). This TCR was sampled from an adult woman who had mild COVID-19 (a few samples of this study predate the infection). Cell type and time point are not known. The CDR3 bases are TGTGCCAGCAGCTTAGAGGGCCGTCGGGCTTTCTTT. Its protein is CASSLEGRRAFF.